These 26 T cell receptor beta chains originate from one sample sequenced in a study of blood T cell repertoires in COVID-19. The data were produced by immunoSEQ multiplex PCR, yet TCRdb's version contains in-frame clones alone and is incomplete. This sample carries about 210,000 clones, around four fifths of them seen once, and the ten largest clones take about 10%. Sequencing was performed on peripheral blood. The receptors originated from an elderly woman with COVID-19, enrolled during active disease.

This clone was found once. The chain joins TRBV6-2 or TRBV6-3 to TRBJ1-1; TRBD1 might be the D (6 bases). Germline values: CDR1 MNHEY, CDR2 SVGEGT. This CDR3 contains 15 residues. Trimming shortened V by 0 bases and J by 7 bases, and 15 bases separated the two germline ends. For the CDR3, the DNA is TGTGCCAGCAGTTACTCTAATCGAGGGGGATTTGAAGCTTTCTTT. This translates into CASSYSNRGGFEAFF.

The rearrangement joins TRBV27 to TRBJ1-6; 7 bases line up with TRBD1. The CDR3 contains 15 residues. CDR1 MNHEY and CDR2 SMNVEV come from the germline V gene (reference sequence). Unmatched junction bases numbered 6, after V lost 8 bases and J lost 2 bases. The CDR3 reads CASRGQPTYNSPLHF. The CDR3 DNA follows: TGTGCCAGCCGGGGACAGCCGACCTATAATTCACCCCTCCACTTT.

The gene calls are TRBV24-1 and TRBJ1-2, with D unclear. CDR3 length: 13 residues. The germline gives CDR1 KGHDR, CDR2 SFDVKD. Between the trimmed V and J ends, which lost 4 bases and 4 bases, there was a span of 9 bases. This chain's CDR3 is CATSEAAFYGYTF. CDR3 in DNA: TGTGCCACCAGTGAAGCGGCCTTCTATGGCTACACCTTC.

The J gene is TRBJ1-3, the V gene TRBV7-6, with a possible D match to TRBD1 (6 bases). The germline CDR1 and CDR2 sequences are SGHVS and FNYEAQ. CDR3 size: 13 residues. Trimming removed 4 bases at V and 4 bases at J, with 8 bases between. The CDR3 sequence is CASSSGQGNTIYF. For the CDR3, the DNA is TGTGCCAGCAGCTCGGGACAAGGAAACACCATATATTTT.

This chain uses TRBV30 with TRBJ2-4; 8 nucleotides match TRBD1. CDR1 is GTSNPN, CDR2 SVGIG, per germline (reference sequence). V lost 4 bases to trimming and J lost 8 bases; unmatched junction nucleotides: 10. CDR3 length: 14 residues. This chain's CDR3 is CAWTRQGRSDIQYF. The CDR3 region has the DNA TGTGCCTGGACCCGACAGGGGAGGTCGGACATTCAGTACTTC.

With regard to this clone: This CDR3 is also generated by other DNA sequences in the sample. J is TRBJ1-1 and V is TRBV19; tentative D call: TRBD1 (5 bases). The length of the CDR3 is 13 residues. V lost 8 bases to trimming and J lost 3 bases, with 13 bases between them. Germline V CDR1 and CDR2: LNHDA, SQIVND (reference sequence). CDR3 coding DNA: TGTGCCAGTCGATCGGGGGGTTACACTGAAGCTTTCTTT. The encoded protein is CASRSGGYTEAFF.

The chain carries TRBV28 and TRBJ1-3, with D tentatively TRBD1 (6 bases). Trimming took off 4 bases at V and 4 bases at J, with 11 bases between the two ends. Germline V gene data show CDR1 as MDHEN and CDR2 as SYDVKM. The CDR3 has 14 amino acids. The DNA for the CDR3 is TGTGCCAGCAGTTGGCCGGGACAAGGAAACACCATATATTTT. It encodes CASSWPGQGNTIYF.

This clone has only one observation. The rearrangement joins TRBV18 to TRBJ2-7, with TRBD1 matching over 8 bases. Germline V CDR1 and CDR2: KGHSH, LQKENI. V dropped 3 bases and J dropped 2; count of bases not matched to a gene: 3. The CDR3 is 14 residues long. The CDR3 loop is CASSPGTGTYEQYV. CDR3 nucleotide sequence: TGTGCCAGCTCACCCGGGACAGGTACCTACGAGCAGTACGTC.

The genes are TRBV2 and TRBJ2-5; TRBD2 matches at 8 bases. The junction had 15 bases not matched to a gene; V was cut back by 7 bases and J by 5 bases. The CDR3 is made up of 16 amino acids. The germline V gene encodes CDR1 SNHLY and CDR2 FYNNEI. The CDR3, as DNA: TGTGCCAGCACGCCCAAGGCGGCGGGGGGCGCGGAGACCCAGTACTTC. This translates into CASTPKAAGGAETQYF.

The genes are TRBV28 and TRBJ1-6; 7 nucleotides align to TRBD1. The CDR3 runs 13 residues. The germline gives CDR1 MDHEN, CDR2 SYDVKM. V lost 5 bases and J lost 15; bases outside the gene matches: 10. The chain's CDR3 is CASSPLLTGILHF. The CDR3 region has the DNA TGTGCCAGCAGTCCGCTCCTGACAGGGATCCTCCACTTT.

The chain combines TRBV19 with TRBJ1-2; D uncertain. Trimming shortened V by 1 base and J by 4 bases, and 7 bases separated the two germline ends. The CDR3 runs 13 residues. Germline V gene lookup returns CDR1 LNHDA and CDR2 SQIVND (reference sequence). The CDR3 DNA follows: TGTGCCAGTAGTATAGCCCCAGGCTATGGCTACACCTTC. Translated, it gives CASSIAPGYGYTF.

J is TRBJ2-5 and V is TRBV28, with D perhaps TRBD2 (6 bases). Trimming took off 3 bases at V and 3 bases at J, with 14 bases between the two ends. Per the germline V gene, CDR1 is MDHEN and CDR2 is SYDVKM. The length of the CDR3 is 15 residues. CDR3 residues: CASSLQRAGKETQYF. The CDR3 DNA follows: TGTGCCAGCAGTTTGCAGCGGGCGGGGAAAGAGACCCAGTACTTC.

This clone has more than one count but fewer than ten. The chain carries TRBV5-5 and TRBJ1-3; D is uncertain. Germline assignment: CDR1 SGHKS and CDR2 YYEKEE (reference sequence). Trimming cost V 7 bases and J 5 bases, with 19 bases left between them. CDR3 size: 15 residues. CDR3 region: CASALKPVERNTIYF. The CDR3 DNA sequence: TGTGCCAGCGCTCTCAAACCGGTAGAAAGAAACACCATATATTTT.

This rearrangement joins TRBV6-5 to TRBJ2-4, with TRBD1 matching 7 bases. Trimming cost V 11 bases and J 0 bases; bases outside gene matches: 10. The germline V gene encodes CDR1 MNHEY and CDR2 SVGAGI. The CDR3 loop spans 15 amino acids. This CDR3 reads CAGREGALAKNIQYF. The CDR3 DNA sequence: TGTGCCGGGAGAGAGGGGGCTTTAGCCAAAAACATTCAGTACTTC.

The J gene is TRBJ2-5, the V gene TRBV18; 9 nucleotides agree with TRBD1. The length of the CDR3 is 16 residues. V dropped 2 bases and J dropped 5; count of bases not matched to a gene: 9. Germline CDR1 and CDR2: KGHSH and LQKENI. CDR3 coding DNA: TGTGCCAGCTCACCATTCCGGGACAGGGTTATTGAGACCCAGTACTTC. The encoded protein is CASSPFRDRVIETQYF.

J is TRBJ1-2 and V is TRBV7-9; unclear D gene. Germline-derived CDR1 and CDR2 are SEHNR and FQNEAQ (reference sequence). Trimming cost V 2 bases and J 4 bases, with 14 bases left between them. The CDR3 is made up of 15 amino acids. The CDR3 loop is CASSLMVQISYGYTF. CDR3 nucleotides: TGTGCCAGCAGCTTAATGGTTCAGATTTCCTATGGCTACACCTTC. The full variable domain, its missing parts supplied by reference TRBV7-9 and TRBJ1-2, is DTGVSQNPRHKITKRGQNVTFRCDPISEHNRLYWYRQTLGQGPEFLTYFQNEAQLEKSRLLSDRFSAERPKGSFSTLEIQRTEQGDSAMYLCASSLMVQISYGYTFGSGTRLTVV.

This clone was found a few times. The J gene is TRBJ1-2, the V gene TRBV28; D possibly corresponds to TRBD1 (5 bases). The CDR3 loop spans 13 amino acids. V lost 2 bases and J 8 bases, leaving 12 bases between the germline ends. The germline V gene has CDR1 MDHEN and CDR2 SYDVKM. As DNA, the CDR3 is TGTGCCAGCAGTTTAGCTAGGGGAGGAGGCTACACCTTC. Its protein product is CASSLARGGGYTF.

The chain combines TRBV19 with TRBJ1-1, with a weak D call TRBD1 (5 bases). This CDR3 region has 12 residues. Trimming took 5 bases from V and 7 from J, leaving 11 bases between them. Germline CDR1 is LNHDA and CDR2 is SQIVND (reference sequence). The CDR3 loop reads CASSPRQFEAFF. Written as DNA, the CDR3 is TGTGCCAGTAGTCCCCGACAGTTTGAAGCTTTCTTT.

Written as DNA, the CDR3 is TGTGCCAGCAGTTACACGGCACAGGGTGGTGAGCAGTTCTTC. Protein: CASSYTAQGGEQFF. This chain links TRBV6-2 or TRBV6-3 with TRBJ2-1; perhaps TRBD1 as D (6 bases). The germline V gene has CDR1 MNHEY and CDR2 SVGEGT. V was shortened by 2 bases and J by 9 bases, with 14 bases between the two germline ends. This CDR3 region has 14 residues.

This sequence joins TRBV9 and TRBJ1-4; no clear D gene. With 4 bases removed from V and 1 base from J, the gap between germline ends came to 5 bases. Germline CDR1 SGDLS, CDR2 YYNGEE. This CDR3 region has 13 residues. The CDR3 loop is CASSRRTNEKLFF. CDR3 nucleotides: TGTGCCAGCAGCCGTAGAACTAATGAAAAACTGTTTTTT.

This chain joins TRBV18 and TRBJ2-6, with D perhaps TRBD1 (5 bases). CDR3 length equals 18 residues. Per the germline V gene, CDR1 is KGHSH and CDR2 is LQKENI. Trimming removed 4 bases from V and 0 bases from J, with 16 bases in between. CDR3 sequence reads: CASSLMTVSDSGANVLTF. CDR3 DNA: TGTGCCAGCTCACTTATGACAGTCTCTGACTCTGGGGCCAACGTCCTGACTTTC.

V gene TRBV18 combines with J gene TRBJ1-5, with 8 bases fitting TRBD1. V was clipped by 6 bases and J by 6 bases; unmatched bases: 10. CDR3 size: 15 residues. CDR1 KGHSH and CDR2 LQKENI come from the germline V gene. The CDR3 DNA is TGTGCCAGCTCGGGAACGACAGGGGCGAGTCAGCCCCAGCATTTT. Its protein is CASSGTTGASQPQHF.

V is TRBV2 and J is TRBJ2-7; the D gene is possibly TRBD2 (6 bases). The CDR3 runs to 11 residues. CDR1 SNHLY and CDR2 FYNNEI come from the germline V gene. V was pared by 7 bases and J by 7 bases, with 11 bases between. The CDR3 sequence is CASNLAWEQYF. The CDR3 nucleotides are TGTGCCAGCAATCTAGCGTGGGAGCAGTACTTC.

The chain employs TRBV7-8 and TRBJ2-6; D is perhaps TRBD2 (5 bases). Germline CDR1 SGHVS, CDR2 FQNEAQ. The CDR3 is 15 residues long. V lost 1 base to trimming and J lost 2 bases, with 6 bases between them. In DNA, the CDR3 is TGTGCCAGCAGCTTAGGAGCGGCTGGGGCCAACGTCCTGACTTTC. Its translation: CASSLGAAGANVLTF.

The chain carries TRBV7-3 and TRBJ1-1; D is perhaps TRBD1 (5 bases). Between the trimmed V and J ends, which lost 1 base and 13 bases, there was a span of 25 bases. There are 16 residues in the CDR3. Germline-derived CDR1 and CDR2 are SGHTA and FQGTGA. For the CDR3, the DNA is TGTGCCAGCAGCTTAAATTCGGGCAGGGTCCCGGGTGGGGTTTTCTTT. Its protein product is CASSLNSGRVPGGVFF.

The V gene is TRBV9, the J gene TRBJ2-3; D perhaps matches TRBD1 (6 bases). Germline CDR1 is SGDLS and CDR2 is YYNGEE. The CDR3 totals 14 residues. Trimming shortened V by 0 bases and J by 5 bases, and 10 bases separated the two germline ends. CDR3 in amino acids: CASSVGQVVDTQYF. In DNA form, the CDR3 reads TGTGCCAGCAGCGTAGGACAGGTCGTAGATACGCAGTATTTT.